This T cell receptor (beta chain) appears in the sequencing data of a study of naive and memory T cell subsets. Details on this clonotype: The antigen is undetermined.

The CDR3 contains 16 residues. V gave up 3 bases and J gave up 1 base; unmatched junction bases: 8. The germline CDR1 and CDR2 sequences are SGHRS and YFSETQ. General study results and limits: In CD4 and CD8 cells, diversity dropped from naive through EMRA. Possibly reflecting memory cells re-expressing CD45RA, a few larger clonotypes occurred in naive repertoires, especially CD8.

Overnight CMV lysate stimulation of fresh PBMCs defined donor CMV status by CD4+ IFNgamma. An equimolar mix of two oligonucleotides served as the beta constant-region primer for TRBC1 and TRBC2. Four rounds of PCR amplified the ligated cDNA using nested alpha and beta constant-region primers plus SP2. TCRdb called the UMI-ligation and nested PCR reads again in MiXCR, with one record for every CDR3 protein. The sample consists of some 150,000 distinct CDR3 sequences, about a sixth of them appearing once. The rearrangement uses TRBV5-1 and TRBJ2-7; 9 bases agree with TRBD1. This TCR derives from a human donor in good health. Sequenced material: naive CD4+ T cells from blood. CDR3 nucleotide sequence: TGCGCCAGCAGCTACGGACAGGGGACTCCGTCCTACGAGCAGTACTTC. It translates to CASSYGQGTPSYEQYF.